This T cell receptor beta chain was retrieved from a study of blood T cell repertoires in COVID-19. Turning to the study itself: COVID-19 samples, acute and convalescent, were from the United States, Italy and Spain. From T cells, B-cell-depleted T cells, or PBMCs came the material, which was cDNA or gDNA.

The V gene lost 5 bases and the J gene lost 4 bases, with 9 bases spanning the gap. Per the germline V gene, CDR1 is MNHEY and CDR2 is SMNVEV (reference sequence). The CDR3 contains 13 residues. During active infection, Seattle patients enrolled and were then monitored through disease. Authors' analysis steps: Reference gene primer amplification in the assay estimated nucleated cell counts. The table came from immunoSEQ multiplex PCR; TCRdb's copy has only in-frame clones and leaves some out. For V, J and clone size, that table is used; D and trimming come from the DNA. The sample has around 47,000 clones; over 75% are singletons.

Sequenced sample: peripheral blood. The rearrangement uses TRBV27 and TRBJ2-1; D perhaps matches TRBD2 (6 bases). This TCR derives from a woman aged 80 or over with COVID-19, enrolled during active disease. CDR3 sequence: CASSPGTYNEQFF. The CDR3 nucleotides read TGTGCCAGCAGTCCTGGGACTTACAATGAGCAGTTCTTC.